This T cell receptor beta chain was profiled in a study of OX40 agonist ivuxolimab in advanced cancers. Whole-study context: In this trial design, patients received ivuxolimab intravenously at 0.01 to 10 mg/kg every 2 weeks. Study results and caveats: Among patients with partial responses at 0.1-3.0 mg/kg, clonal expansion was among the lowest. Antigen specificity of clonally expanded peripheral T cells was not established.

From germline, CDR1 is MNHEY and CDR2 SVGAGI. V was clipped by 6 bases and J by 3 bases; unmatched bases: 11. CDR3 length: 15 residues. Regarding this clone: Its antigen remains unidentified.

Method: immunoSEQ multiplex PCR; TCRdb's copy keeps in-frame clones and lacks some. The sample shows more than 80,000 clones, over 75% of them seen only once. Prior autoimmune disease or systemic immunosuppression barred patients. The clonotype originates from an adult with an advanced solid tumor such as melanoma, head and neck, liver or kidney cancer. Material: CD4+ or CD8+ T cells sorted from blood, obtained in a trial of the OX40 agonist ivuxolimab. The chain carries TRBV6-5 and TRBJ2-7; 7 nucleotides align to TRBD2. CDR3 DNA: TGTGCCAGCAGCCGACGGACTAGGTCGAGCTACGAGCAGTACTTC. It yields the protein CASSRRTRSSYEQYF.